This T cell receptor beta chain was recorded in a study of blood T cell repertoires in COVID-19. Study at large: The United States, Italy and Spain supplied acute and convalescent COVID-19 samples.

Germline assignment: CDR1 LNHDA and CDR2 SQIVND (reference sequence). V was trimmed by 2 bases and J by 3 bases, leaving 4 bases between them. There are 12 residues in the CDR3. Authors' processing steps: Nucleated cell number was recorded as an estimate derived from reference gene primer amplification. The repertoire was sequenced with immunoSEQ multiplex PCR; TCRdb's copy has only in-frame clones and lacks some. V and J calls and clone size are those listed in that table; D and trimming were worked out from the DNA. The data show 250,000 or so clones, 85% to 90% seen once. The chain carries TRBV19 and TRBJ2-5, with D uncertain. This TCR came from a woman aged 35 to 49 who had recovered from COVID-19. The sample was peripheral blood. The CDR3 nucleotides read TGTGCCAGTAGTATAAACAAAGAGACCCAGTACTTC. Translation: CASSINKETQYF.